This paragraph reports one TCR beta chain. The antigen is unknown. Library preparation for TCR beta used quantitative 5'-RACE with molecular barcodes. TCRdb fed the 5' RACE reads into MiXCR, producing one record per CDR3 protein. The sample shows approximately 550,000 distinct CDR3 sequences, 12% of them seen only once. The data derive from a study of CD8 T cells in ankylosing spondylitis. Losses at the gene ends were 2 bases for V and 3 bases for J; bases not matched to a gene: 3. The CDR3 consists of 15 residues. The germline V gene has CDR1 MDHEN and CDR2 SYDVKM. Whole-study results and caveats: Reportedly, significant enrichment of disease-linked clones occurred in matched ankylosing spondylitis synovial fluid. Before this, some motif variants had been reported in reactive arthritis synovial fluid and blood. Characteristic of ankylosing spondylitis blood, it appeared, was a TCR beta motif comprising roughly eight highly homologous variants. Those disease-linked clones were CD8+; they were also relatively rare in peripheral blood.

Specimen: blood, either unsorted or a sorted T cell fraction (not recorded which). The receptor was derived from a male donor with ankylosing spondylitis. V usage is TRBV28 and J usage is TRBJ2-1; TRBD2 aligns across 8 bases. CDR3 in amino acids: CASSLTGGNYNEQFF. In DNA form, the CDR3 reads TGTGCCAGCAGTTTAACGGGGGGGAACTACAATGAGCAGTTCTTC.